These T cell receptor beta chains were read from a single sample in a study of blood T cells in healthy people across ages. TCRdb reprocessed the 5' RACE reads via MiXCR and lists one record per CDR3 protein. The data contain approximately 730,000 distinct CDR3 sequences, about 55% of them singletons. The sample consisted of blood. The source is a man older than 75 in good health. Each CDR3 is given with its conserved first and last residue. Fields, in order: CDR3 DNA, CDR3 protein, clone size, J gene, D gene, V gene. D genes are given only for firm matches. Clone size is given for some rows only: seen once, a few or many times, or a class if the clone is expanded.

TGTGCTAGTGGTTTGGTACTAGCGAGTGAGCAGTTCTTC CASGLVLASEQFF NA TRBJ2-1 TRBD2 TRBV12-5
TGCAGTGCTGCCCCGCTGGGGACTAGCTGGACAGATACGCAGTATTTT CSAAPLGTSWTDTQYF NA TRBJ2-3 TRBD2 TRBV20-1
TGTGCCAGCAGTTACCGGTTAGCGGGATCGACAGATACGCAGTATTTT CASSYRLAGSTDTQYF few TRBJ2-3 TRBD2 TRBV6-5
TGCAGCGTTCGGGACCTACGCTCCTACGAGCAGTACTTC CSVRDLRSYEQYF many TRBJ2-7 NA TRBV29-1
TGTGCCAGCAGTTCAGGGGGACCCAATGAGCAGTTCTTC CASSSGGPNEQFF few TRBJ2-1 TRBD1 TRBV12-3/TRBV12-4
TGCAGTGCTAGAGATGAGGTGTCCTACGAGCAGTACTTC CSARDEVSYEQYF few TRBJ2-7 NA TRBV20-1
TGCGCCAGCAGCCAGCCCGGGACAGCGGAGCCCCAGCATTTT CASSQPGTAEPQHF NA TRBJ1-5 TRBD1 TRBV4-1
TGTGCCAGCTCGCTCTTTCCGGCTAGCGGGGGTTCGAATGAGCAGTTCTTC CASSLFPASGGSNEQFF NA TRBJ2-1 TRBD2 TRBV18
TGTGCCAGCAGCCGGAGGACAGGGCCGGGCACTGAAGCTTTCTTT CASSRRTGPGTEAFF NA TRBJ1-1 TRBD1 TRBV12-3/TRBV12-4
TGCGCCAGCAGCTTTTGGACCACTTCCTACGAGCAGTACTTC CASSFWTTSYEQYF NA TRBJ2-7 NA TRBV5-1
TGTGCCTGGAGTCGGGGGTCTAATGAGCAGTTCTTC CAWSRGSNEQFF many TRBJ2-1 NA TRBV30
TGTGGGAGTATGCTCCACAATGAGCAGTTCTTC CGSMLHNEQFF NA TRBJ2-1 NA TRBV11-2
TGTGCCAGCAGTCCCACCGGGAGATACGCGTATTTT CASSPTGRYAYF NA TRBJ2-3 NA TRBV6-2/TRBV6-3
TGTGCCAGCAGTCCCCTCGGCTATGGCTACACCTTC CASSPLGYGYTF NA TRBJ1-2 NA TRBV12-3/TRBV12-4
TGCAGCGTGACTGGGACTAGCGGGACGAGCTCCTCCAATGAGCAGTTCTTC CSVTGTSGTSSSNEQFF NA TRBJ2-1 TRBD2 TRBV29-1
TGTGCCAGCAGTTTTGCCCGGGACAGCCCCTACGAGCAGTACTTC CASSFARDSPYEQYF NA TRBJ2-7 TRBD1 TRBV27
TGTGCCAGCAGTGTTCGGGACAGGGGCCACAGATACGCGTATTTT CASSVRDRGHRYAYF NA TRBJ2-3 TRBD1 TRBV28
TGCAGCGGGGGGGGCGGGTATGGCTACACCTTC CSGGGGYGYTF NA TRBJ1-2 NA TRBV29-1
TGCGCCAGCAGTCTTGGACTAGGGGGTTGGTACGAGCAGTACTTC CASSLGLGGWYEQYF NA TRBJ2-7 NA TRBV5-1
TGTGCCAGCAGTTTTCCCGAGAGCTCCTACAATGAGCAGTTCTTC CASSFPESSYNEQFF few TRBJ2-1 NA TRBV12-3/TRBV12-4
TGTGCCAGCAGCCCTCGGACTAGCGGGAGCCGGACGCGACGCGACGAGCAGTACTTC CASSPRTSGSRTRRDEQYF few TRBJ2-7 TRBD2 TRBV9
TGTGCCAGCAGTGTTACTACTTCCTCCTACGAGCAGTACTTC CASSVTTSSYEQYF NA TRBJ2-7 NA TRBV6-1
TGTGCCATCAGTGGGCAGGCGGAAGAGACCCAGTACTTC CAISGQAEETQYF NA TRBJ2-5 NA TRBV10-3
TGTGCCAGCAGTCGCAAGGCAGGCTACGAGCAGTACTTC CASSRKAGYEQYF few TRBJ2-7 NA TRBV12-3/TRBV12-4
TGTGCCAGCAGCTTAGCGGCGGGAATGGGCAATCAGCCCCAGCATTTT CASSLAAGMGNQPQHF many TRBJ1-5 NA TRBV7-9
TGTGCCAGCAGCTTCGCGGACAGGGGGCGTGGAAACTATGGCTACACCTTC CASSFADRGRGNYGYTF few TRBJ1-2 TRBD1 TRBV7-2
TGCAGCGTTGTCAGGGGGCGGGGTGGCTACACCTTC CSVVRGRGGYTF NA TRBJ1-2 TRBD1 TRBV29-1